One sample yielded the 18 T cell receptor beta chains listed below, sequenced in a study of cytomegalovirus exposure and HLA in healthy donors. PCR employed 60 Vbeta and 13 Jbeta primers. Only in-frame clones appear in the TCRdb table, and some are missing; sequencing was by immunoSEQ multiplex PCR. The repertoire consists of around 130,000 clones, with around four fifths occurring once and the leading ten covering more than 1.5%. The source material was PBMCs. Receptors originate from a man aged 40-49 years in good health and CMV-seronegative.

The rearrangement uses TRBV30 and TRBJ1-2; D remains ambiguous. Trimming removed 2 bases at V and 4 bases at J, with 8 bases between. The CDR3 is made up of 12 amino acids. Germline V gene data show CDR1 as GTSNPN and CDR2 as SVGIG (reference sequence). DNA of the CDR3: TGTGCCTGGAGTACGAACATCTATGGCTACACCTTC. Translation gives CAWSTNIYGYTF.

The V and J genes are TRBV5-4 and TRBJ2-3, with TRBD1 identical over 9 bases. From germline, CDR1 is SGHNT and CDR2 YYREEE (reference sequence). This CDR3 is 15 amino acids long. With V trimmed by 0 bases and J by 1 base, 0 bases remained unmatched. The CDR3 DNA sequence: TGTGCCAGCAGCTTGGGGACAGGGGGCACAGATACGCAGTATTTT. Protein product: CASSLGTGGTDTQYF.

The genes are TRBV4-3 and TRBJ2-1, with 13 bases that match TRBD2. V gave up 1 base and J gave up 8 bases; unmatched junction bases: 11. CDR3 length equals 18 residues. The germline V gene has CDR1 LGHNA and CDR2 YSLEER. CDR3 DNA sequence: TGCGCCAGCAGCCAAGTCCAGGAAAGACTAGCGGGGGGCCATGAGCAGTTCTTC. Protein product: CASSQVQERLAGGHEQFF.

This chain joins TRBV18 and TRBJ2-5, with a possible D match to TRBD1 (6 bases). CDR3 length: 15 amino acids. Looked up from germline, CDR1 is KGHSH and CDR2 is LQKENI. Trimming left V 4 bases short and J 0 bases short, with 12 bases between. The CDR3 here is CASSRTAKYQETQYF. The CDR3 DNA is TGTGCCAGCTCACGGACAGCCAAGTACCAAGAGACCCAGTACTTC.

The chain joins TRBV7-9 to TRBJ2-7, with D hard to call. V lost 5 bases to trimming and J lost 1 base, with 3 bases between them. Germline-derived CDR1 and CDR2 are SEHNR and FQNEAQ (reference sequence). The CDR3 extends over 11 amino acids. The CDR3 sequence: CASSPSYEQYF. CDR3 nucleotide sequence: TGTGCCAGCAGCCCTTCCTACGAGCAGTACTTC.

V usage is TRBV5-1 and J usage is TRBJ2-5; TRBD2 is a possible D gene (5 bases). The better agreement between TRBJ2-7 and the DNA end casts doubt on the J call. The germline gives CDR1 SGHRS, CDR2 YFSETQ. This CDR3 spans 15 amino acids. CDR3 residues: CASSLVGSAPYEQYF. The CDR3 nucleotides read TGCGCCAGCAGCTTGGTAGGGAGCGCTCCCTACGAGCAGTACTTC.

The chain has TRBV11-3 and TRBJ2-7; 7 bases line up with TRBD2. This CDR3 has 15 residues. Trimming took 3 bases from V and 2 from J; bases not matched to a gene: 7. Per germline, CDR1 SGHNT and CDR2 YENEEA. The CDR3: CASSLGGSQPYEQYF. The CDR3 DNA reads TGTGCCAGCAGCTTGGGCGGGAGCCAACCCTACGAGCAGTACTTC.

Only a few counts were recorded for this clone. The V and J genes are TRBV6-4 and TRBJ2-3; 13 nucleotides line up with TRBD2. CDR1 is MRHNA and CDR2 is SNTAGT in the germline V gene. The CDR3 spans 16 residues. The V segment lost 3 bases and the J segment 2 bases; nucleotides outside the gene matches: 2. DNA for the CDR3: TGTGCCAGCAGTGAGGGGACTAGCGGGGCCACAGATACGCAGTATTTT. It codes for CASSEGTSGATDTQYF.

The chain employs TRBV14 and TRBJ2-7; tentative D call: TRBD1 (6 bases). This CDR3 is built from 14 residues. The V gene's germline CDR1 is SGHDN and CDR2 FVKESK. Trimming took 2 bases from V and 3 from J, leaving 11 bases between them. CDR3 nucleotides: TGTGCCAGCAGCCAACTGCCAGGGGACTACGAGCAGTACTTC. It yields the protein CASSQLPGDYEQYF.

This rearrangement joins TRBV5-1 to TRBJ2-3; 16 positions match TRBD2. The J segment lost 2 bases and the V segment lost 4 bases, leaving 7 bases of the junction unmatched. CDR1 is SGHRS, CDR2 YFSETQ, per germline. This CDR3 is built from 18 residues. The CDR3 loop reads CASSGGTSGGAATDTQYF. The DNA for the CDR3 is TGCGCCAGCAGCGGGGGGACTAGCGGGGGGGCGGCCACAGATACGCAGTATTTT. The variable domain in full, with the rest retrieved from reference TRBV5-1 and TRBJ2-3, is KAGVTQTPRYLIKTRGQQVTLSCSPISGHRSVSWYQQTPGQGLQFLFEYFSETQRNKGNFPGRFSGRQFSNSRSEMNVSTLELGDSALYLCASSGGTSGGAATDTQYFGPGTRLTVL.

CDR3 sequence (DNA): TGTGCCAGCAGCACAGGGACCAGTCCCTCTGGAAACACCATATATTTT. It specifies CASSTGTSPSGNTIYF. J is TRBJ1-3 and V is TRBV28; D possibly corresponds to TRBD1 (6 bases). CDR1 and CDR2 (germline): MDHEN, SYDVKM. The CDR3 contains 16 residues. V gave up 6 bases and J gave up 0 bases, with 15 bases separating them.

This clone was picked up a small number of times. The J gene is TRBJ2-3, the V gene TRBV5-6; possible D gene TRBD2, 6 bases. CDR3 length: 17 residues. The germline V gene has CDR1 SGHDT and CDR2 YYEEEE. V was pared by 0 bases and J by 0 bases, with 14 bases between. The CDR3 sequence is CASSLGGGLGSTDTQYF. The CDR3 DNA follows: TGTGCCAGCAGCTTGGGGGGAGGTTTGGGTAGCACAGATACGCAGTATTTT.

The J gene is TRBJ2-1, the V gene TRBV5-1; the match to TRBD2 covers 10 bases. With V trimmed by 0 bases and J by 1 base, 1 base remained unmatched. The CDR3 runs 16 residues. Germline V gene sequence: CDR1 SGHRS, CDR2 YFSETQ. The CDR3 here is CASSLEAGGSYNEQFF. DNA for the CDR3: TGCGCCAGCAGCTTGGAAGCGGGAGGGTCCTACAATGAGCAGTTCTTC.

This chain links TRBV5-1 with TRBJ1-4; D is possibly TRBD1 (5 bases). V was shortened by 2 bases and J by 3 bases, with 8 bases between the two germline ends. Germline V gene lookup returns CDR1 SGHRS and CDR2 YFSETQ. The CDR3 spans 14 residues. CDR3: CASSFSGSNEKLFF. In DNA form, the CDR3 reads TGCGCCAGCAGCTTTTCAGGGTCTAATGAAAAACTGTTTTTT.

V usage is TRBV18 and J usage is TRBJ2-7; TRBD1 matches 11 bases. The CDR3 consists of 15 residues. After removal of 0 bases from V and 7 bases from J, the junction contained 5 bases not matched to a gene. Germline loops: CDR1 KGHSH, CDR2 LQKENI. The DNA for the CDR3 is TGTGCCAGCTCACCACCGGGACAGGGGGGGGTAGAGCAGTACTTC. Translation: CASSPPGQGGVEQYF.

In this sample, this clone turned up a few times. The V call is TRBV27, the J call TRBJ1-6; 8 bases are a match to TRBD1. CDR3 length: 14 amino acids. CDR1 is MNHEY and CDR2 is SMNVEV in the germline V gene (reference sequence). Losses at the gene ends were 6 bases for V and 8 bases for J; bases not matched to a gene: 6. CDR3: CASRRQGSDSPLHF. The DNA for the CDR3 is TGTGCCAGCAGAAGACAGGGGTCTGATTCACCCCTCCACTTT.

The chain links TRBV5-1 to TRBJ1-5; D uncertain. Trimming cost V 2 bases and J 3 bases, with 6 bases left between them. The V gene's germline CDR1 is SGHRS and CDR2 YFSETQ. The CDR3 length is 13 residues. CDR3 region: CASSLDNNQPQHF. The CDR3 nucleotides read TGCGCCAGCAGCTTAGACAACAATCAGCCCCAGCATTTT. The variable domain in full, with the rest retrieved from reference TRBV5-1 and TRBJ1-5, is KAGVTQTPRYLIKTRGQQVTLSCSPISGHRSVSWYQQTPGQGLQFLFEYFSETQRNKGNFPGRFSGRQFSNSRSEMNVSTLELGDSALYLCASSLDNNQPQHFGDGTRLSIL.

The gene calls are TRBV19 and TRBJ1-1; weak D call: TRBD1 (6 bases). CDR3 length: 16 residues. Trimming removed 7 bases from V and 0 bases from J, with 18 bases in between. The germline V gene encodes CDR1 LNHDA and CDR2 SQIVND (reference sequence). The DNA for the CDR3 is TGTGCCAGTAAAGGGGGGGGCTTCTTCATGAACACTGAAGCTTTCTTT. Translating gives CASKGGGFFMNTEAFF.